The 6 T cell receptor beta chains below all came from one sample that was sequenced in a study of blood T cell repertoires in COVID-19 (dated by TCRdb to the early 2020s). The library was made by the immunoSEQ multiplex PCR assay. In its TCRdb copy, this immuneACCESS table keeps in-frame sequences only and misses some clones. Where compared with another copy, unresolved V genes explain less than half of these, and the others have no known cause. Recorded for this sample are approximately 250,000 clones; around 83% of them occurred a single time. The top ten clones comprise more than 0.75% of the sample. The material sequenced was peripheral blood. The source of these receptors is a man aged 35 to 55 with acute or convalescent COVID-19.

J is TRBJ2-5 and V is TRBV5-5; 7 nucleotides line up with TRBD2. Germline loops: CDR1 SGHKS, CDR2 YYEKEE (reference sequence). The length of the CDR3 is 14 residues. V dropped 3 bases and J dropped 1; count of bases not matched to a gene: 3. CDR3 loop: CASSWTSLQETQYF. CDR3 bases: TGTGCCAGCAGCTGGACTAGTCTCCAAGAGACCCAGTACTTC.

In this sample, this clone turned up a few times. The chain employs TRBV30 and TRBJ2-5, with 9 nucleotides matching TRBD1. With V trimmed by 3 bases and J by 3 bases, 11 bases remained unmatched. The CDR3 has 16 amino acids. The germline V gene encodes CDR1 GTSNPN and CDR2 SVGIG (reference sequence). The CDR3 spells CAWSAGTGGGKETQYF. The CDR3, as DNA: TGTGCCTGGAGCGCAGGAACAGGGGGCGGAAAAGAGACCCAGTACTTC.

The rearrangement joins TRBV9 to TRBJ2-1, with 9 bases fitting TRBD2. V lost 4 bases to trimming and J lost 7 bases; unmatched junction nucleotides: 9. Germline CDR1 reads SGDLS; CDR2 reads YYNGEE. This CDR3 is 15 amino acids long. The DNA of the CDR3 is TGTGCCAGCAGCCAGGCGGGGGGGTTTGGGAATGAGCAGTTCTTC. Its translation: CASSQAGGFGNEQFF.

The chain carries TRBV5-1 and TRBJ1-2; D is undetermined. The CDR3 runs to 13 residues. The germline CDR1 and CDR2 sequences are SGHRS and YFSETQ. The V and J ends lost 5 bases and 8 bases respectively, with 16 bases between them. The CDR3 loop is CASRSDVAGGYTF. The CDR3 bases are TGCGCCAGCAGATCCGACGTAGCCGGCGGCTACACCTTC.

The V gene is TRBV27, the J gene TRBJ2-1, with unresolved D. Germline lookup yields CDR1 MNHEY and CDR2 SMNVEV (reference sequence). Trimming stripped 0 bases from V and 5 bases from J, with 5 bases between. The CDR3 is 13 residues long. CDR3 sequence: CASSLSSNNEQFF. The CDR3 coding sequence is TGTGCCAGCAGTTTATCGTCAAACAATGAGCAGTTCTTC.

The chain couples TRBV18 to TRBJ2-7; 9 bases are shared with TRBD1. The J segment lost 6 bases and the V segment lost 5 bases, leaving 2 bases of the junction unmatched. CDR3 length: 12 residues. In germline, CDR1 is KGHSH, CDR2 LQKENI. The CDR3 is CASSTTGGEQYF. The CDR3, as DNA: TGTGCCAGCTCAACGACAGGGGGCGAGCAGTACTTC.